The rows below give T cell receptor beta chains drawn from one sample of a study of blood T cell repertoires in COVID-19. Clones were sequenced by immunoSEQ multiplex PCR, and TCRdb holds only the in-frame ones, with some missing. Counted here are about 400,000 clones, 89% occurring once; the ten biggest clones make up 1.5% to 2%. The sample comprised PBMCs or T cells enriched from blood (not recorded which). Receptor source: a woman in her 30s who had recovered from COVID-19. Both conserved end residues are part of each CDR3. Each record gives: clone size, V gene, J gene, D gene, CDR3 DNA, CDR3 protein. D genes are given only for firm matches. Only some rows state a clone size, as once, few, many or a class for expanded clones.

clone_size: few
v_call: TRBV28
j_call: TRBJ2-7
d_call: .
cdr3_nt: TGTGCCAGCAGTTTGGGGTCAGGGGACGAGCAGTACTTC
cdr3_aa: CASSLGSGDEQYF

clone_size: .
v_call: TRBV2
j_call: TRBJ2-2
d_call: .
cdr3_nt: TGTGCCGCTTTCCCTAGTTCCACCGGGGAGCTGTTTTTT
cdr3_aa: CAAFPSSTGELFF

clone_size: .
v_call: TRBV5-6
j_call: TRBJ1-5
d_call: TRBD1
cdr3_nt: TGTGCCAGCAGCCCGGGGACAGTTTCCTCGGGGGCCCAGCATTTT
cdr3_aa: CASSPGTVSSGAQHF

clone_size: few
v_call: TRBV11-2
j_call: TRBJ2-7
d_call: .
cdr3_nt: TGTGCCAGCAGCTCCACCTACGAGCAGTACTTC
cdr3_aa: CASSSTYEQYF

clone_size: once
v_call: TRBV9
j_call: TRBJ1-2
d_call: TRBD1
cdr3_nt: TGTGCCAGCAGCCCAATTATACCTAGACAGGGCGTGAGGTACACCTTC
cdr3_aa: CASSPIIPRQGVRYTF

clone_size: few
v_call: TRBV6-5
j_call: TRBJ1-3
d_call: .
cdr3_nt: TGTGCCAGCAGTTACTCGGCCTGGGGGCCAGGAAACACCATATATTTT
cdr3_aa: CASSYSAWGPGNTIYF

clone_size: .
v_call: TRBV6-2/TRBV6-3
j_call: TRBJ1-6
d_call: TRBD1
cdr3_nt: TGTGCCAGCAGCACCAACGACAGGGCTTCACCCCTCCACTTT
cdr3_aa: CASSTNDRASPLHF

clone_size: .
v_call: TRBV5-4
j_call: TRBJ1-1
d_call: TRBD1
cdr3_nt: TGTGCCAGCAGTCACTTCGACAGGGACAACACTGAAGCTTTCTTT
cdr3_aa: CASSHFDRDNTEAFF

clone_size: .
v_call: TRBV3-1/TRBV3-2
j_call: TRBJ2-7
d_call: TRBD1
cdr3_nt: TGTGCCAGCAGCCAGATCGGGACAGTGAAATGGTACGAGCAGTACTTC
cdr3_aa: CASSQIGTVKWYEQYF

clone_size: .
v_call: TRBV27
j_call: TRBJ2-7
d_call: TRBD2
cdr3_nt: TGTGCCAGCAGAGCTGGACTAGCGGGGGGCGAGCAGTACTTC
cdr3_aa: CASRAGLAGGEQYF

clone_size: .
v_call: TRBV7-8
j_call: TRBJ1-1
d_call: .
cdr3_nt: TGTGCCAGCAGCTTATCCCCCAGGGGACGGACTGAAGCTTTCTTT
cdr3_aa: CASSLSPRGRTEAFF

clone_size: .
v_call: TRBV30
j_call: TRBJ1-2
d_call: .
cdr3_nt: TGTGCCTGGAGTGTACCCCAGTATGGCTACACCTTC
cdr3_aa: CAWSVPQYGYTF

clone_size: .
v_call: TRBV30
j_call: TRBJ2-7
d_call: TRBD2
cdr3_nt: TGTGCCTGGAGTTCGGGCGGGGGGGTTTACGAGCAGTACTTC
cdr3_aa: CAWSSGGGVYEQYF

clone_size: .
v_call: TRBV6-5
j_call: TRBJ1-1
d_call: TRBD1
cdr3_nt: TGTGCCAGCAGTTACGACAGGGAGTTGGCTGAAGCTTTCTTT
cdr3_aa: CASSYDRELAEAFF

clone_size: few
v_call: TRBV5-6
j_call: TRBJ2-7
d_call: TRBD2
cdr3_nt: TGTGCCAGCAGCGCCCTCGGGGAGCGGGAGGGTCTTACCTACGAGCAGTACTTC
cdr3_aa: CASSALGEREGLTYEQYF

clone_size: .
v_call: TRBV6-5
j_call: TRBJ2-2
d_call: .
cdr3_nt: TGTGCCAGCACCTCAAGGGGAGGCACCGGGGAGCTGTTTTTT
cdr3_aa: CASTSRGGTGELFF

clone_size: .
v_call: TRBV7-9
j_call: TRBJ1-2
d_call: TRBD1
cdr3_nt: TGTGCCAGCAGCTTAGAGACAGGGGGCGACTATGGCTACACCTTC
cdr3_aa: CASSLETGGDYGYTF

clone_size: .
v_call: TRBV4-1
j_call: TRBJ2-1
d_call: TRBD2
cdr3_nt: TGCGCCAGCAGCCCAAGTTCGACTAGCAACAATGAGCAGTTCTTC
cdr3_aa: CASSPSSTSNNEQFF